This T cell receptor beta chain was profiled in a study of blood T cell repertoires in COVID-19. Across the study: Italy, Spain and the United States were the sources of the convalescent and acute COVID-19 samples.

Method: immunoSEQ multiplex PCR; TCRdb's copy keeps in-frame clones and lacks some. Of roughly 280,000 clones detected, around 89% appear once; the ten largest clones hold around 2.9%. Trimming removed 6 bases at V and 1 base at J, with 9 bases between. This CDR3 contains 13 residues. Germline V gene data show CDR1 as SGHTA and CDR2 as FQGTGA. This chain connects TRBV7-3 to TRBJ1-1; no reliable D call. The sequence derives from a woman aged 50 to 65 who had recovered from COVID-19. Input material: PBMCs or T cells enriched from blood (not recorded which). CDR3 loop: CASSTGANTEAFF. CDR3 sequence (DNA): TGTGCCAGCAGTACCGGTGCGAACACTGAAGCTTTCTTT.